Listed below are T cell receptor beta chains from one sample, sequenced in a study of memory CD8 T cells in hepatitis C reinfection. Produced via immunoSEQ multiplex PCR; TCRdb's table is partial and in-frame only. The repertoire holds 45,000 to 65,000 clones, with about nine tenths as singletons. The sample was naive CD8+ T cells sorted from blood. The source is a young man with hepatitis C virus infection. Each CDR3 is given without its conserved first and last residue. The order of the fields is J gene, V gene, CDR3 protein.

j_gene: TRBJ2-7; v_gene: TRBV5-4; CDR3aa: ASSPGLEEYEQY
j_gene: TRBJ2-7; v_gene: TRBV28; CDR3aa: ASSLFRGEQY
j_gene: TRBJ2-1; v_gene: TRBV4-2; CDR3aa: ASSRGWAGGSYNEQF
j_gene: TRBJ2-7; v_gene: TRBV27; CDR3aa: ASSFDPAGRAGTYEQY
j_gene: TRBJ2-1; v_gene: TRBV9; CDR3aa: ASSFEGGAFEQF
j_gene: TRBJ1-5; v_gene: TRBV27; CDR3aa: ASSPGSANQPQH
j_gene: TRBJ2-1; v_gene: TRBV10-3; CDR3aa: AISEYSYEQF
j_gene: TRBJ2-1; v_gene: TRBV4-1; CDR3aa: ASSQVPPGAAYNEQF
j_gene: TRBJ1-3; v_gene: TRBV5-4; CDR3aa: ASSLGGHSGNTIY
j_gene: TRBJ1-1; v_gene: TRBV6-5; CDR3aa: ASSPTGRDEAF
j_gene: TRBJ1-3; v_gene: TRBV19; CDR3aa: ASSNGGGNTIY
j_gene: TRBJ2-1; v_gene: TRBV9; CDR3aa: ASSLAASGGTEQF
j_gene: TRBJ2-1; v_gene: TRBV5-1; CDR3aa: ASSLLGGANEQF
j_gene: TRBJ2-5; v_gene: TRBV13; CDR3aa: ASSSKRGPADLETQY
j_gene: TRBJ2-5; v_gene: TRBV5-5; CDR3aa: ASSLDSGGTQY
j_gene: TRBJ1-2; v_gene: TRBV4-1; CDR3aa: ASSQDRAGGSYGYT
j_gene: TRBJ1-5; v_gene: TRBV28; CDR3aa: ASSWGRGPSNQPQH
j_gene: TRBJ1-5; v_gene: TRBV6-1; CDR3aa: ASSKGLNQPQH
j_gene: TRBJ2-1; v_gene: TRBV11-2; CDR3aa: ASSFSGRGGFAYNEQF
j_gene: TRBJ2-3; v_gene: TRBV27; CDR3aa: ASGGAGRWDAQY
j_gene: TRBJ2-3; v_gene: TRBV6-1; CDR3aa: ASSYGAGTDTQY
j_gene: TRBJ2-7; v_gene: TRBV7-2; CDR3aa: ASSLLAGQGDEQY
j_gene: TRBJ2-1; v_gene: TRBV6-4; CDR3aa: ASSARLAGGYNEQF
j_gene: TRBJ1-2; v_gene: TRBV5-1; CDR3aa: ASSLYSGGYGYT
j_gene: TRBJ2-1; v_gene: TRBV6-6; CDR3aa: ASTQSGGGYNEQF
j_gene: TRBJ1-1; v_gene: TRBV2; CDR3aa: ASMGLNTEAF
j_gene: TRBJ2-7; v_gene: TRBV6-1; CDR3aa: ASSAWDSPAYEQY
j_gene: TRBJ1-6; v_gene: TRBV7-9; CDR3aa: ASSLGGEGSYNSPLH
j_gene: TRBJ2-2; v_gene: TRBV9; CDR3aa: ASSVDGNTGELF
j_gene: TRBJ2-1; v_gene: TRBV6-5; CDR3aa: ATEDREGVRNEQF
j_gene: TRBJ2-2; v_gene: TRBV7-2; CDR3aa: ASRHGFAGELF
j_gene: TRBJ2-3; v_gene: TRBV6-5; CDR3aa: ASSYGLARATDTQY
j_gene: TRBJ2-1; v_gene: TRBV6-5; CDR3aa: ASSYGQPGNEQF
j_gene: TRBJ2-1; v_gene: TRBV5-1; CDR3aa: ASTPSGVSNEQF
j_gene: TRBJ2-1; v_gene: TRBV5-5; CDR3aa: ASSPDIYNEQF
j_gene: TRBJ1-3; v_gene: TRBV2; CDR3aa: ASSEDRAGNTIY
j_gene: -; v_gene: TRBV14; CDR3aa: ASSQRDRPLSYEQY
j_gene: TRBJ1-1; v_gene: TRBV19; CDR3aa: ASSIDRGLDEAF
j_gene: TRBJ1-6; v_gene: TRBV2; CDR3aa: ASKADSSYNSPLH
j_gene: TRBJ2-3; v_gene: TRBV28; CDR3aa: ASTYTISTDTQY
j_gene: TRBJ2-2; v_gene: TRBV30; CDR3aa: AWSVTGSGELF